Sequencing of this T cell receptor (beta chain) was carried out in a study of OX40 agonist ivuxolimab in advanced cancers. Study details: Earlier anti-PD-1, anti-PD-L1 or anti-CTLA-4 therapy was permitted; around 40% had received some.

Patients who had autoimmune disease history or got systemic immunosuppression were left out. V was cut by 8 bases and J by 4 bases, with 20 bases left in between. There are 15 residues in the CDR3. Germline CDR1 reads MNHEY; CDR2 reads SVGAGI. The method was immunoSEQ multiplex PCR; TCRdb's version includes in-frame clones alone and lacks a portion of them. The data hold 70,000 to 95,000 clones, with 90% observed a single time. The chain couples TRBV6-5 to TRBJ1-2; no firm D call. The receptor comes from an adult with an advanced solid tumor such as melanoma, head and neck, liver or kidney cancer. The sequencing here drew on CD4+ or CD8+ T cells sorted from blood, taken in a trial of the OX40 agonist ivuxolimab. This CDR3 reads CASDSFEGRIYGYTF. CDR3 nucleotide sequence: TGTGCCAGCGATTCCTTTGAGGGCCGCATCTATGGCTACACCTTC.